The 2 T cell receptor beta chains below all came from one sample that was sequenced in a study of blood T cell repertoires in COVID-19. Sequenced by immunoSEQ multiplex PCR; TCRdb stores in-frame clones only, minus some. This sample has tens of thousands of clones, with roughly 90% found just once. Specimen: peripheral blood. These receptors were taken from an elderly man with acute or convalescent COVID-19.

The DNA for the CDR3 is TGTGCCAGCAGCCTGACCTTGGGGGGACAGAGCTCCTATAATTCACCCCTCCACTTT. It codes for CASSLTLGGQSSYNSPLHF. This chain joins TRBV5-4 and TRBJ1-6; 7 nucleotides agree with TRBD1. V trimming: 4 bases; J trimming: 0 bases; junction bases outside the gene matches: 13. The CDR3 spans 19 residues. The germline CDR1 and CDR2 sequences are SGHNT and YYREEE (reference sequence).

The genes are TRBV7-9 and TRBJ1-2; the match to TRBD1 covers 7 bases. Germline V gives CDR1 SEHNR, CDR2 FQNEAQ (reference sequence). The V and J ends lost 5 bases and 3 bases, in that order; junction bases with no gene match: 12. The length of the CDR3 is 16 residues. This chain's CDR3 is CASSPTGQTVYYGYTF. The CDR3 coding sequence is TGTGCCAGCAGCCCGACGGGACAGACGGTCTACTATGGCTACACCTTC.